This T cell receptor beta chain was captured in a study of blood T cell repertoires in COVID-19. The wider study: Both acute and convalescent COVID-19 samples were obtained from the United States, Italy and Spain. Nucleic acid was either cDNA or gDNA, and it came from T cells, B-cell-depleted T cells, or PBMCs.

How the authors handled the data: Quantification of nucleated cells was approximated via reference gene primer amplification. Assay: immunoSEQ multiplex PCR; the TCRdb copy retains only in-frame clones and omits some. V and J calls and clone size are those listed in that table; D and trimming were worked out from the DNA. The sample records about 87,000 clones, around 83% being singletons. Source material: peripheral blood. This sequence was found in a woman between 70 and 85 years old with acute or convalescent COVID-19.

Here the CDR3 DNA reads TGCGCCAGCAGCATCCCCCAGGGAAGCGAGCAGTACTTC. Its protein product is CASSIPQGSEQYF. The gene calls are TRBV5-1 and TRBJ2-7, with a tentative D call TRBD1 (5 bases). Germline V CDR1 and CDR2: SGHRS, YFSETQ. Trimming stripped 4 bases from V and 6 bases from J, with 14 bases between. The CDR3 covers 13 residues.